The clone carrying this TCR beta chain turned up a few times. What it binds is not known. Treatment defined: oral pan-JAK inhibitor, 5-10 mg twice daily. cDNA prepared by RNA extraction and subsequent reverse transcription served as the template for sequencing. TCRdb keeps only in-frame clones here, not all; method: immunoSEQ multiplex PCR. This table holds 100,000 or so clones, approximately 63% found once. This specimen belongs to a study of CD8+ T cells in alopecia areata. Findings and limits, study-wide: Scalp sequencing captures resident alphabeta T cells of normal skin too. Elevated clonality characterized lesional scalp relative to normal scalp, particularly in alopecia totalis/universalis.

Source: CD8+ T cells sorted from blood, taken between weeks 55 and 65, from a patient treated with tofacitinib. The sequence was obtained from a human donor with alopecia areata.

CDR3 DNA: TGCGCCAGCAGCTCAGGGGATCTCACCTACGAGCAGTACTTC. Encoded protein: CASSSGDLTYEQYF. The J gene is TRBJ2-7, the V gene TRBV5-1, with TRBD1 as a possible D gene (6 bases). CDR1 SGHRS and CDR2 YFSETQ come from the germline V gene. Trimming stripped 3 bases from V and 2 bases from J, with 12 bases between. The CDR3 has 14 residues.